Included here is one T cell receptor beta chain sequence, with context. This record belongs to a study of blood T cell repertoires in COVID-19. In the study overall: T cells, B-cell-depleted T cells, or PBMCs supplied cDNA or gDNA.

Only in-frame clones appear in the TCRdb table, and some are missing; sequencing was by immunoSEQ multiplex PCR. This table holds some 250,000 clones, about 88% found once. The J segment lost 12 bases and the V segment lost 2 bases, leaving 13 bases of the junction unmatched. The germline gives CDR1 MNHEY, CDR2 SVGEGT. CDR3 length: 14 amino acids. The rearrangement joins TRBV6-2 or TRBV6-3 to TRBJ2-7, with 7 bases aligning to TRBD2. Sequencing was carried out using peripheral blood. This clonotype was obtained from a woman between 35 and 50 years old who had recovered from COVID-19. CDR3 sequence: CASSYPRDYPPRYF. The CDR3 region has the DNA TGTGCCAGCAGTTACCCCCGGGACTACCCACCGCGGTACTTC.